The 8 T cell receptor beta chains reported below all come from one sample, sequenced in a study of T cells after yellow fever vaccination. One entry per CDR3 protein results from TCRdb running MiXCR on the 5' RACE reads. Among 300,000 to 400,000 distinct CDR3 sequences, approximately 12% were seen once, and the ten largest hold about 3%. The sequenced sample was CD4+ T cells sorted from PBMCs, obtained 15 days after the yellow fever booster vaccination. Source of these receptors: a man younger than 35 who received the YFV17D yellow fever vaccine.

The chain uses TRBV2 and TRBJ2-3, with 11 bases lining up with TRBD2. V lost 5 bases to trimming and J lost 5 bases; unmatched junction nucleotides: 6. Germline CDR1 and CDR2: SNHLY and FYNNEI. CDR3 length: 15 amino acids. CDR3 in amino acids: CASSFTSGGGDTQYF. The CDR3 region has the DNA TGTGCCAGCAGTTTTACTAGCGGGGGAGGAGATACGCAGTATTTT. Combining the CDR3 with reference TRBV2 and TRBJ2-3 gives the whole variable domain EPEVTQTPSHQVTQMGQEVILRCVPISNHLYFYWYRQILGQKVEFLVSFYNNEISEKSEIFDDQFSVERPDGSNFTLKIRSTKLEDSAMYFCASSFTSGGGDTQYFGPGTRLTVL.

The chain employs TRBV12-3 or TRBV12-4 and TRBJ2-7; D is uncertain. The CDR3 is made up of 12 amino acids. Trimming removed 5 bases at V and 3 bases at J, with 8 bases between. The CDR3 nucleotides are TGTGCCAGCAGTGACGACAACTACGAGCAGTACTTC. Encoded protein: CASSDDNYEQYF.

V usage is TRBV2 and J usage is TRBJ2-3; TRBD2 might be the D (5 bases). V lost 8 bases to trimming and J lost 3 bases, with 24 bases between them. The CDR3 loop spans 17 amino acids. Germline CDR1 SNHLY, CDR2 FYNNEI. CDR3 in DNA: TGTGCCAGCGGCCCCCGTCAGTCGGGGAGATGGACAGATACGCAGTATTTT. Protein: CASGPRQSGRWTDTQYF.

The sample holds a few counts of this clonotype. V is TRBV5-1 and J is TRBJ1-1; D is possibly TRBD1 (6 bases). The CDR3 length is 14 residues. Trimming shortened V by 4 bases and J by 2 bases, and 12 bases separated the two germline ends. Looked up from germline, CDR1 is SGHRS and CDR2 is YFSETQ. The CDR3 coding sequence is TGCGCCAGCAGCGCGGGACACGTTAACACTGAAGCTTTCTTT. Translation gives CASSAGHVNTEAFF.

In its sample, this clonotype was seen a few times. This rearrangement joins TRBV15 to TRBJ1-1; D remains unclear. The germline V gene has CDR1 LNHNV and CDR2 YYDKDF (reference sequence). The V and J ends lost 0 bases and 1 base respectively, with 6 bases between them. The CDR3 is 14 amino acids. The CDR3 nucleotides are TGTGCCACCAGCAGAGATAAGAGGAACACTGAAGCTTTCTTT. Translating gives CATSRDKRNTEAFF.

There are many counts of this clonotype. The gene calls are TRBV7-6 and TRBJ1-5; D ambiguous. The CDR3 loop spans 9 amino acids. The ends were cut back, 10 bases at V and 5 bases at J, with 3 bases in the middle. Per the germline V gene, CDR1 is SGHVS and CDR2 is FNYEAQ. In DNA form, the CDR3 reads TGTGCCACCGATCAGCCCCAGCATTTT. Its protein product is CATDQPQHF.

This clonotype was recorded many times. CDR3 sequence reads: CSARDGGRAFNQPQHF. The CDR3 nucleotides are TGCAGTGCTAGAGATGGTGGCAGGGCCTTCAATCAGCCCCAGCATTTT. The genes are TRBV20-1 and TRBJ1-5; possibly TRBD1 for D (5 bases). Looked up from germline, CDR1 is DFQATT and CDR2 is SNEGSKA (reference sequence). Trimming pared 0 bases from V and 3 bases from J, leaving 15 bases between. This CDR3 has 16 amino acids.

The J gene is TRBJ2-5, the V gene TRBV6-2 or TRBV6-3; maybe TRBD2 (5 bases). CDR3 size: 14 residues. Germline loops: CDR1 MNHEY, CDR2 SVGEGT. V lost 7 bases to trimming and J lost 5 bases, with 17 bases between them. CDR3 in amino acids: CASNRGDYPETQYF. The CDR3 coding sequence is TGTGCCAGCAATCGGGGAGACTACCCGGAGACCCAGTACTTC.